The 18 T cell receptor beta chains given below trace back to one sample, sequenced in a study of radiation and T cells in renal cell carcinoma. Sequencing was performed with immunoSEQ multiplex PCR; in TCRdb, only in-frame clones are kept and a portion is missing. The profile shows about 140,000 clones, around 78% of them singletons. Time point defined: baseline pretreatment blood. Regarding treatment: 15 Gy SBRT to primary tumor, nephrectomy 4 weeks later. The sequencing used blood, collected from a patient whose treatment included radiotherapy and nephrectomy. These receptors all stem from a woman between 45 and 65 years old with renal cell carcinoma.

The chain carries TRBV9 and TRBJ2-2, with a weak D call TRBD1 (6 bases). The V and J ends lost 0 bases and 4 bases respectively, with 7 bases between them. The CDR3 length is 14 residues. Germline V gene data show CDR1 as SGDLS and CDR2 as YYNGEE. Here the CDR3 DNA reads TGTGCCAGCAGCGTAGTACAGGGCACCGGGGAGCTGTTTTTT. Amino acid sequence: CASSVVQGTGELFF.

The rearrangement uses TRBV9 and TRBJ1-2, with 10 nucleotides matching TRBD1. The CDR3 extends over 15 amino acids. Germline V lookup: CDR1 SGDLS, CDR2 YYNGEE. Trimming at V came to 4 bases and at J to 8 bases, leaving 11 bases not matched to a gene. The CDR3: CASSIGTGEGQGYTF. The CDR3 DNA sequence: TGTGCCAGCAGCATCGGGACAGGGGAGGGCCAAGGCTACACCTTC.

Only a few counts were recorded for this clone. The V gene is TRBV10-1, the J gene TRBJ1-5; possibly TRBD1 for D (5 bases). This CDR3 contains 15 residues. V lost 6 bases to trimming and J lost 1 base, with 13 bases between them. The germline V gene encodes CDR1 WNHNN and CDR2 SYGVQD (reference sequence). CDR3 nucleotides: TGCGCCAGCAGGAATAGGGGAGGGAGCAATCAGCCCCAGCATTTT. Its protein is CASRNRGGSNQPQHF.

The chain has TRBV7-2 and TRBJ2-3, with 7 bases lining up with TRBD1. The CDR3 contains 15 residues. The junction had 9 bases not matched to a gene; V was cut back by 5 bases and J by 4 bases. The germline V gene encodes CDR1 SGHTA and CDR2 FQGNSA. The CDR3: CASSRKGAGADTQYF. CDR3 nucleotide sequence: TGTGCCAGCAGCCGTAAGGGGGCAGGAGCAGATACGCAGTATTTT.

The rearrangement joins TRBV9 to TRBJ1-3; D unclear. Germline CDR1 is SGDLS and CDR2 is YYNGEE. The CDR3 extends over 15 amino acids. With 0 bases removed from V and 10 bases from J, the gap between germline ends came to 17 bases. The CDR3 is CASSVDRGGIETIYF. The CDR3 nucleotides read TGTGCCAGCAGCGTAGACCGGGGTGGTATCGAAACCATATATTTT.

This clone was observed a handful of times. The chain employs TRBV12-2 and TRBJ2-4; the table's D gene call, TRBD2, was not cross checked with the DNA. TRBV12-2 counts as a pseudogene. The CDR3 extends over 11 amino acids. The CDR3 reads CASRLGAGPYF. In DNA form, the CDR3 reads TGTGCAAGTCGCTTAGGGGCGGGCCCGTACTTC.

The rearrangement uses TRBV13 and TRBJ2-3, with D possibly matching TRBD2 (5 bases). Trimming removed 1 base from V and 9 bases from J, with 11 bases in between. This CDR3 has 13 residues. From germline, CDR1 is PRHDT and CDR2 FYEKMQ (reference sequence). CDR3 amino acids: CASSLVSAETQYF. For the CDR3, the DNA is TGTGCCAGCAGCTTAGTTAGCGCGGAAACGCAGTATTTT.

V and J are TRBV4-1 and TRBJ2-5; a weak D match, TRBD2 (6 bases). The length of the CDR3 is 14 residues. V lost 4 bases, J lost 7 bases, and 16 bases lay in between. Germline lookup yields CDR1 MGHRA and CDR2 YSYEKL. For the CDR3, the DNA is TGCGCCAGCAGCCCCGGGACTCCCGGTGCGACCCAGTACTTC. Its translation: CASSPGTPGATQYF.

The chain couples TRBV5-1 to TRBJ1-1; a possible D gene is TRBD1 (5 bases). Looked up from germline, CDR1 is SGHRS and CDR2 is YFSETQ. V gave up 2 bases and J gave up 10 bases, with 15 bases separating them. The CDR3 has 13 residues. The CDR3 DNA reads TGCGCCAGCAGCTTTACAGGTACTGGGGGAGCTTTCTTT. This codes for CASSFTGTGGAFF.

The J gene is TRBJ1-6, the V gene TRBV19, with TRBD1 identical over 10 bases. Germline V gives CDR1 LNHDA, CDR2 SQIVND (reference sequence). The CDR3 has 16 residues. J gave up 4 bases and V 4 bases, and 4 bases lay outside the gene matches. The CDR3 reads CASSSRDRGYNSPLHF. The CDR3 bases are TGTGCCAGTAGTAGCCGGGACAGGGGTTATAATTCACCCCTCCACTTT.

A single count supports this clone. The CDR3 DNA sequence: TGTGCCAGCAGTTTACAGGAGGGGCTCCGGGAGACCCAGTACTTC. Its translation: CASSLQEGLRETQYF. The chain combines TRBV28 with TRBJ2-5, with D tentatively TRBD2 (6 bases). The CDR3 has 15 residues. Trimming took off 2 bases at V and 5 bases at J, with 15 bases between the two ends. Per the germline V gene, CDR1 is MDHEN and CDR2 is SYDVKM.

This rearrangement joins TRBV9 to TRBJ2-2; no clear D gene. The germline CDR1 and CDR2 sequences are SGDLS and YYNGEE. CDR3 length equals 17 residues. Trimming removed 2 bases from V and 2 bases from J, with 16 bases in between. CDR3 residues: CASSVVSSSENTGELFF. CDR3 DNA: TGTGCCAGCAGCGTGGTCTCCTCCTCAGAAAACACCGGGGAGCTGTTTTTT. The full variable domain, with the rest looked up from reference TRBV9 and TRBJ2-2, is DSGVTQTPKHLITATGQRVTLRCSPRSGDLSVYWYQQSLDQGLQFLIQYYNGEERAKGNILERFSAQQFPDLHSELNLSSLELGDSALYFCASSVVSSSENTGELFFGEGSRLTVL.

The chain carries TRBV19 and TRBJ1-3; TRBD1 might be the D (6 bases). The germline CDR1 and CDR2 sequences are LNHDA and SQIVND (reference sequence). V shed 6 bases and J shed 0 bases, with 15 bases lying between them. There are 16 residues in the CDR3. The CDR3 region has the DNA TGTGCCAGTAGAAGTGAAGGGGGAATCTCTGGAAACACCATATATTTT. It encodes CASRSEGGISGNTIYF.

This clone was detected only a few times. This sequence joins TRBV4-3 and TRBJ1-1; no firm D call. Looked up from germline, CDR1 is LGHNA and CDR2 is YSLEER. V was shortened by 1 base and J by 8 bases, with 5 bases between the two germline ends. CDR3 length: 11 amino acids. The CDR3 loop reads CASSQAGEAFF. CDR3 DNA sequence: TGCGCCAGCAGCCAAGCCGGGGAAGCTTTCTTT.

The chain recombines TRBV7-9 with TRBJ2-3, with TRBD2 matching over 7 bases. Germline CDR1 and CDR2: SEHNR and FQNEAQ (reference sequence). The CDR3 totals 16 residues. V trimming: 5 bases; J trimming: 1 base; junction bases outside the gene matches: 9. The CDR3 protein is CASSLREVGGTDTQYF. The CDR3, as DNA: TGTGCCAGCAGCCTCCGGGAGGTTGGTGGCACAGATACGCAGTATTTT.

V is TRBV29-1 and J is TRBJ2-1; D possibly corresponds to TRBD1 (5 bases). Germline CDR1 SQVTM, CDR2 ANQGSEA. V was cut by 2 bases and J by 5 bases, with 7 bases left in between. The CDR3 spans 12 residues. This CDR3 reads CSVERQNNEQFF. The CDR3 DNA follows: TGCAGCGTTGAAAGACAGAACAATGAGCAGTTCTTC.

The chain employs TRBV28 and TRBJ1-5; possibly TRBD1 for D (5 bases). V lost 11 bases to trimming and J lost 5 bases, with 13 bases between them. The CDR3 has 12 residues. Germline assignment: CDR1 MDHEN and CDR2 SYDVKM. The CDR3 coding sequence is TGTGCCGAGAAGGGGCTGGATCAGCCCCAGCATTTT. Its translation: CAEKGLDQPQHF.

This chain joins TRBV6-1 and TRBJ1-4; D not certain. Germline loops: CDR1 MNHNS, CDR2 SASEGT. The CDR3 covers 13 residues. Trimming pared 8 bases from V and 8 bases from J, leaving 15 bases between. The CDR3: CASSLGWEEKLFF. The CDR3 coding sequence is TGTGCCAGCTCCTTGGGGTGGGAGGAAAAACTGTTTTTT.